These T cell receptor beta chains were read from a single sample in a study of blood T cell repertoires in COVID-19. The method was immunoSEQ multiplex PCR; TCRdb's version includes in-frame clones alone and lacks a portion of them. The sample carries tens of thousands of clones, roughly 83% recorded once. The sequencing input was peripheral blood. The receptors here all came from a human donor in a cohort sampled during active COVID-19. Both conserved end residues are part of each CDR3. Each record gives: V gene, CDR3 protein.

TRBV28,CASSQHSTINEQFF
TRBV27,CASVSWAHSGSARIGANSPLHF
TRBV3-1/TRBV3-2,CASSQDWSGGNSPLHF
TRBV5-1,CASSLGTGVDYGYTF
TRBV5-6,CASSLAGGSNQPQHF
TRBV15,CATSRDAGGRYEQYF
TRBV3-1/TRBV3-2,CASSGDREDNSPLHF
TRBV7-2,CASSLGGGTGELFF
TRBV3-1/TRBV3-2,CASSQGTGGGYTF
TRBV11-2,CASSSDRANEQFF
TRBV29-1,CSAPGTGLRGYTF
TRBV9,CASSASQGFGNTIYF
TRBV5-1,CASRSQPGGERPPTEAFF
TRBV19,CASTGVLGGSEQYF
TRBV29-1,CSVVNSVAEAFF